The clone carrying this TCR beta chain has only a few counts. The entry originates in a study of blood T cells in healthy people across ages. Germline CDR1 ENHRY, CDR2 SYGVKD. This CDR3 spans 18 amino acids. Between the trimmed V and J ends, which lost 5 bases and 0 bases, there was a span of 20 bases. A second PCR, run for about 6 to 11 cycles, used a sample-barcoded 5' primer plus a J-beta primer mix. TCRdb called the 5' RACE reads again in MiXCR, with one record for every CDR3 protein. The table includes about 800,000 distinct CDR3 sequences, roughly 50% detected once. Samples had at least 6 million PBMCs isolated from them.

The rearrangement links TRBV10-3 to TRBJ2-1; a weak D match, TRBD2 (6 bases). The sequencing sample was made of blood. The sequence was collected from a man aged 30 to 39 in good health. CDR3 loop: CAISPAGSELSSYNEQFF. The CDR3 nucleotides read TGTGCCATCAGTCCAGCGGGCTCCGAACTAAGCTCCTACAATGAGCAGTTCTTC.